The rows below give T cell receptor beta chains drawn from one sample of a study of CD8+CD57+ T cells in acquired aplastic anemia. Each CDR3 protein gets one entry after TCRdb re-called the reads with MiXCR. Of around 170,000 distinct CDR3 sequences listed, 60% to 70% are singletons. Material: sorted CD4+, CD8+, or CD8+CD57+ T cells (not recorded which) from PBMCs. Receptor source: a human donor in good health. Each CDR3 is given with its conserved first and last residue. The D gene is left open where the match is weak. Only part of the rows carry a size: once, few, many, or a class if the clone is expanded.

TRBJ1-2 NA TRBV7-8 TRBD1 TGTGCCAGCAGCTTAGTGGACAGGGGGCAGAGTGGCTACACCTTC CASSLVDRGQSGYTF
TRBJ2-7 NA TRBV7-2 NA TGTGCCAGCAGCTTAGCGGTGGGCCCCTACGAGCAGTACTTC CASSLAVGPYEQYF
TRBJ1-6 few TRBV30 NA TGTGCCTGGAGTGTAAAACGGGGGAATTCACCCCTCCACTTT CAWSVKRGNSPLHF
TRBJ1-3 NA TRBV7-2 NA TGTGCCAGCAGCTTAGTAAGGGGCTCTGGAAACACCATATATTTT CASSLVRGSGNTIYF
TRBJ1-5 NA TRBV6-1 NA TGTGCCAGCAGTGGGACCTTAGGGCAGCCCCAGCATTTT CASSGTLGQPQHF
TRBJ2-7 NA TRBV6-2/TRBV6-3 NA TGTGCCAGCAGTTACACCCAGGGCGCTTACGAGCAGTACTTC CASSYTQGAYEQYF
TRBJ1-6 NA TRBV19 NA TGTGCCAGTAGGGTCGGGAACATAGCTTCACCCCTCCACTTT CASRVGNIASPLHF
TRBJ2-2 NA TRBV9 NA TGTGCCAGCAGCGTAGGAGGTACCCCCACCGGGGAGCTGTTTTTT CASSVGGTPTGELFF
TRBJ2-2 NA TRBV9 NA TGTGCCACAGAAAGGTCCGGGGAGCTGTTTTTT CATERSGELFF
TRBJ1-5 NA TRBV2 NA TGTGCCAGCAGTAAGGAGGGTGGGAGCAATCAGCCCCAGCATTTT CASSKEGGSNQPQHF
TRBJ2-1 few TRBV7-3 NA TGTGCCAGCAGCTTAGGAGGGATCAATGAGCAGTTCTTC CASSLGGINEQFF
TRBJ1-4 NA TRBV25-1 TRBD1 TGTGCCAGCAGTTTCCTCATAAACGACAGGGTTACAACTAATGAAAAACTGTTTTTT CASSFLINDRVTTNEKLFF
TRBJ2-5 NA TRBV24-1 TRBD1 TGTGCCACCAGCCACCAGAACAGGGGCCAAGAGACCCAGTACTTC CATSHQNRGQETQYF
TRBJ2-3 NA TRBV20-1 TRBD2 TGCAGTGCTAGAGGGCGACTAGCCATTACAGATACGCAGTATTTT CSARGRLAITDTQYF
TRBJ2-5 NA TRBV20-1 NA TGCAGTGCTAGTTTGAGGGAGACCCAGTACTTC CSASLRETQYF
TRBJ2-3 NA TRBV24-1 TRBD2 TGTGCCACCAGAACCCTCCGGGGGGGGGGAGGAGATACGCAGTATTTT CATRTLRGGGGDTQYF
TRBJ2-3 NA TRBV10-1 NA TGCGCCAGCGGCACAGGGAACACGCAGTATTTT CASGTGNTQYF
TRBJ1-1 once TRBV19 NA TGTGCCAGTAGTATAGACCCCCAGACATCCCGGACTGAAGCTTTCTTT CASSIDPQTSRTEAFF
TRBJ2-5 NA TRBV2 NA TGTGCCAGCAGCCCCGGGGGAAGACAAGAGACCCAGTACTTC CASSPGGRQETQYF
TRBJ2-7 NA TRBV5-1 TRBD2 TGCGCCAGCAGCTTCGGGGGAGGGCCCAACGAGCAGTACTTC CASSFGGGPNEQYF
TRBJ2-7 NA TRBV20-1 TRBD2 TGCAGTGCTAGAGATGTACTAGCGGGACAGCTCTACGAGCAGTACTTC CSARDVLAGQLYEQYF
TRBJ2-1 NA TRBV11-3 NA TGTGCCAGCAGCTTATTTGGAGGGGGCGCTGCCAATGAGCAGTTCTTC CASSLFGGGAANEQFF
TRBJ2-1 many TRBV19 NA TGTGCCAGTAGTATAGCGGGTCACAATGAGCAGTTCTTC CASSIAGHNEQFF
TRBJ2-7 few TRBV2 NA TGTGCCAGCAGTGACCCGGTGATAGGCCCCTACGAGCAGTACTTC CASSDPVIGPYEQYF
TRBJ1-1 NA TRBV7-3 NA TGTGCCAGCAGCCCTCTCGGCGGGGGGACTGAAGCTTTCTTT CASSPLGGGTEAFF
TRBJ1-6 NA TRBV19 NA TGTGCCAGTAGTATAGAAGGGGCGAGCTCACCCCTCCACTTT CASSIEGASSPLHF
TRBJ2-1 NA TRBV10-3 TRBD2 TGTGCCATCAGTGAACAACTAGCGGGAGGGCCGAAGTTCTTC CAISEQLAGGPKFF
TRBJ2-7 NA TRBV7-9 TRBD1 TGTGCCAGCAGCTCCCGACAGGGGGGTTACGAGCAGTACTTC CASSSRQGGYEQYF
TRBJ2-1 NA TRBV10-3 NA TGTGCCATCCGGCCTAGCGATTACAATGAGCAGTTCTTC CAIRPSDYNEQFF
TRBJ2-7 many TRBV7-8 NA TGTGCCAGCAGCGATATTGCCCCCGACGCCCTCCTTAACTACGAGCAGTACTTC CASSDIAPDALLNYEQYF
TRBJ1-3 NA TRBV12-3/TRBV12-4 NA TGTGCCAGCAGTTTACAGGGGAGCTCTGGAAACACCATATATTTT CASSLQGSSGNTIYF
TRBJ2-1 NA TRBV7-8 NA TGTGCCAGCAGCCGCCTGGAACTCAACAATGAGCAGTTCTTC CASSRLELNNEQFF
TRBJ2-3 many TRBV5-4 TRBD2 TGTGCCAGCAGCTCTCAGACTAGCCCCGCAGCGGAGACGCAGTATTTT CASSSQTSPAAETQYF
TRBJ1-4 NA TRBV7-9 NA TGTGCCAGCAGCTCGAGTGGGTTTAATGAAAAACTGTTTTTT CASSSSGFNEKLFF
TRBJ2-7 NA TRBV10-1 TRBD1 TGCGCCAGGGGACAGAGCCCATTAATGTTCTACGAGCAGTACTTC CARGQSPLMFYEQYF
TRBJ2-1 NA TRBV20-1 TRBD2 TGCAGTGCTGGACTAGCTCTTTACAATGAGCAGTTCTTC CSAGLALYNEQFF
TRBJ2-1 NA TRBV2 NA TGTGCCAGCAGTTATAGTCGTACAGGGAGAAATGAGCAGTTCTTC CASSYSRTGRNEQFF
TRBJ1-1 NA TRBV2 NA TGTGCCAGCAGTGTATCAGGGAACACTGAAGCTTTCTTT CASSVSGNTEAFF
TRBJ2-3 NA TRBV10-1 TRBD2 TGCGCCAGTCGGACTAGCGGGAGGGTTAGCACAGATACGCAGTATTTT CASRTSGRVSTDTQYF
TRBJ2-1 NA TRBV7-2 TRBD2 TGTGCCAGCAGCCAAGGGACTAACAATGAGCAGTTCTTC CASSQGTNNEQFF
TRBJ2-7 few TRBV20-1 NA TGCAGTGCTAGAGATATCGAGACAACCTACGAGCAGTACTTC CSARDIETTYEQYF
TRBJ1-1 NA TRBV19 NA TGTGCCAGTAGTATAGCGGGGGGGATTAGTGAAGCTTTCTTT CASSIAGGISEAFF
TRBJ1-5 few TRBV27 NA TGTGCCAGCGGGGCTAGCAATCAGCCCCAGCATTTT CASGASNQPQHF
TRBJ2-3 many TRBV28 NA TGTGCCAGCAGTCCCAGGCCAGGGGGCACAGATACGCAGTATTTT CASSPRPGGTDTQYF
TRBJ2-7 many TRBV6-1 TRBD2 TGTGCCACCCGACTAGCGGGAGACGAGCAGTACTTC CATRLAGDEQYF
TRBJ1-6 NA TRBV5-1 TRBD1 TGCGCCAGCAGCTTGGGACAGGGATGGGAAATTCTCCACTTT CASSLGQGWEILHF